A selection of T cell receptor beta chains follows, all from one sample in a study of blood T cell repertoires in COVID-19. TCRdb's table, derived via immunoSEQ multiplex PCR, lists solely in-frame clones and lacks some. The repertoire includes approximately 190,000 clones, roughly 80% of them detected once, and about 7% sits in the top ten. Sequencing input: peripheral blood. Every receptor here comes from a man in his 60s with acute or convalescent COVID-19. CDR3s leave out the opening cysteine and the closing phenylalanine or tryptophan. The D gene is left open where the match is weak. Only part of the rows carry a size: once, few, many, or a class if the clone is expanded.

abundance: -
v_gene: TRBV25-1
d_gene: -
j_gene: TRBJ2-4
CDR3aa: ASSEYDGGRLAKNIQY

abundance: -
v_gene: TRBV10-3
d_gene: TRBD2
j_gene: TRBJ2-1
CDR3aa: AISGLAGTNEQF

abundance: -
v_gene: TRBV7-8
d_gene: TRBD1
j_gene: TRBJ1-1
CDR3aa: ASSLSGTGMAEAF

abundance: -
v_gene: TRBV29-1
d_gene: TRBD2
j_gene: TRBJ2-5
CDR3aa: SVEPGGEETQY

abundance: -
v_gene: TRBV5-6
d_gene: TRBD1
j_gene: TRBJ2-7
CDR3aa: ASSRRDRDYEQY

abundance: once
v_gene: TRBV7-9
d_gene: TRBD1
j_gene: TRBJ1-6
CDR3aa: ASSLQGTAPLH

abundance: -
v_gene: TRBV27
d_gene: TRBD1
j_gene: TRBJ2-7
CDR3aa: ASSLRQGVHEQY

abundance: many
v_gene: TRBV10-3
d_gene: -
j_gene: TRBJ1-6
CDR3aa: AITREGDSPLH

abundance: -
v_gene: TRBV19
d_gene: -
j_gene: TRBJ1-5
CDR3aa: ASSARDIGQPQH

abundance: -
v_gene: TRBV19
d_gene: -
j_gene: TRBJ2-7
CDR3aa: ASSIPGQNEQY

abundance: -
v_gene: TRBV3-1/TRBV3-2
d_gene: TRBD2
j_gene: TRBJ2-7
CDR3aa: ASSPGTNEQY

abundance: -
v_gene: TRBV7-9
d_gene: TRBD2
j_gene: TRBJ2-1
CDR3aa: ASSLEGLSLNEQF

abundance: -
v_gene: TRBV2
d_gene: -
j_gene: TRBJ1-2
CDR3aa: ASSESRGYT

abundance: -
v_gene: TRBV3-1/TRBV3-2
d_gene: -
j_gene: TRBJ1-3
CDR3aa: ASSQDRISGNTIY

abundance: -
v_gene: TRBV4-1
d_gene: TRBD1
j_gene: TRBJ1-4
CDR3aa: ASSSPGQGGGGEKLF

abundance: -
v_gene: TRBV11-2
d_gene: -
j_gene: TRBJ1-2
CDR3aa: ASSYPRDGGFYGYT

abundance: -
v_gene: TRBV18
d_gene: -
j_gene: TRBJ2-3
CDR3aa: ASSPREDTQY

abundance: -
v_gene: TRBV5-6
d_gene: -
j_gene: TRBJ2-1
CDR3aa: ASSLGQTIHNEQF

abundance: -
v_gene: TRBV29-1
d_gene: TRBD1
j_gene: TRBJ1-2
CDR3aa: SVEDWLGDRGDYGYT

abundance: -
v_gene: TRBV10-3
d_gene: TRBD2
j_gene: TRBJ2-6
CDR3aa: ATRGDGANVLT

abundance: -
v_gene: TRBV9
d_gene: -
j_gene: TRBJ2-1
CDR3aa: ASSGDYSYEQF

abundance: -
v_gene: TRBV9
d_gene: -
j_gene: TRBJ1-2
CDR3aa: ASSGSQPNYGYT

abundance: -
v_gene: TRBV10-3
d_gene: -
j_gene: TRBJ1-1
CDR3aa: AISESRSQNTEAF

abundance: -
v_gene: TRBV4-1
d_gene: -
j_gene: TRBJ2-7
CDR3aa: ASSQDHRGVSYEQY

abundance: -
v_gene: TRBV6-5
d_gene: TRBD2
j_gene: TRBJ2-2
CDR3aa: ASNLAGGNTGELF

abundance: -
v_gene: TRBV30
d_gene: TRBD1
j_gene: TRBJ1-2
CDR3aa: AWSVPPPFRGRADYGYT

abundance: few
v_gene: TRBV3-1/TRBV3-2
d_gene: -
j_gene: TRBJ1-1
CDR3aa: ASSQEAGVNTEAF

abundance: few
v_gene: TRBV11-2
d_gene: -
j_gene: TRBJ1-4
CDR3aa: ASSLGRAIGGNWEKLF

abundance: -
v_gene: TRBV7-3
d_gene: TRBD1
j_gene: TRBJ1-1
CDR3aa: ASSRTGDNEAF

abundance: -
v_gene: TRBV5-1
d_gene: -
j_gene: TRBJ1-3
CDR3aa: ASSPDLQRSGNTIY

abundance: -
v_gene: TRBV6-1
d_gene: TRBD2
j_gene: TRBJ2-5
CDR3aa: ASSDSLAGGGETQY

abundance: -
v_gene: TRBV15
d_gene: TRBD2
j_gene: TRBJ2-3
CDR3aa: ATSRDKAGAGTDTQY

abundance: -
v_gene: TRBV3-1/TRBV3-2
d_gene: TRBD1
j_gene: TRBJ1-2
CDR3aa: ASSLDRAVGGYT

abundance: once
v_gene: TRBV19
d_gene: TRBD1
j_gene: TRBJ2-5
CDR3aa: ASSIGQGAETQY

abundance: -
v_gene: TRBV27
d_gene: TRBD1
j_gene: TRBJ2-5
CDR3aa: ASSVSQGAQETQY

abundance: -
v_gene: TRBV5-4
d_gene: -
j_gene: TRBJ1-4
CDR3aa: ASSLGKGPDEKLF

abundance: -
v_gene: TRBV11-2
d_gene: -
j_gene: TRBJ2-1
CDR3aa: ASSLGRGSSYNEQF

abundance: once
v_gene: TRBV11-2
d_gene: -
j_gene: TRBJ2-7
CDR3aa: ASSLEGRELYEQY

abundance: -
v_gene: TRBV29-1
d_gene: -
j_gene: TRBJ2-1
CDR3aa: SVESEIYNEQF

abundance: -
v_gene: TRBV19
d_gene: TRBD2
j_gene: TRBJ2-2
CDR3aa: ASTPRLTSGQTGELF

abundance: -
v_gene: TRBV7-3
d_gene: TRBD1
j_gene: TRBJ1-5
CDR3aa: ASSTAGGRDQPQH

abundance: few
v_gene: TRBV6-4
d_gene: -
j_gene: TRBJ2-2
CDR3aa: ASSDSIEAGELF

abundance: -
v_gene: TRBV15
d_gene: -
j_gene: TRBJ1-1
CDR3aa: ATSRDGQRNTEAF

abundance: -
v_gene: TRBV9
d_gene: -
j_gene: TRBJ2-1
CDR3aa: ASSVEGGGDNEQF

abundance: -
v_gene: TRBV18
d_gene: -
j_gene: TRBJ1-1
CDR3aa: ASSRGLNTEAF

abundance: -
v_gene: TRBV2
d_gene: TRBD2
j_gene: TRBJ2-3
CDR3aa: ASSPGLAGDTQY

abundance: -
v_gene: TRBV6-9
d_gene: TRBD1
j_gene: TRBJ1-6
CDR3aa: ASSSPGQGAELNSPLH

abundance: once
v_gene: TRBV4-1
d_gene: TRBD2
j_gene: TRBJ2-3
CDR3aa: ASSTLAGSTDTQY

abundance: -
v_gene: TRBV19
d_gene: -
j_gene: TRBJ2-6
CDR3aa: ASSIARHSSGANVLT

abundance: -
v_gene: TRBV3-1/TRBV3-2
d_gene: TRBD2
j_gene: TRBJ2-1
CDR3aa: ASSHPGTSGRSSYNEQF

abundance: -
v_gene: TRBV5-1
d_gene: TRBD2
j_gene: TRBJ2-1
CDR3aa: ASSLLTSGSSYNEQF

abundance: -
v_gene: TRBV13
d_gene: -
j_gene: TRBJ2-3
CDR3aa: ASSETSTDTQY

abundance: -
v_gene: TRBV18
d_gene: TRBD2
j_gene: TRBJ2-2
CDR3aa: ASSPPSGLNTGELF

abundance: -
v_gene: TRBV5-1
d_gene: -
j_gene: TRBJ1-3
CDR3aa: ASSLGAGNTIY